This T cell receptor (beta chain) stems from a study of cytomegalovirus exposure and HLA in healthy donors. Regarding the study as a whole: The study recorded about 160 TCR beta chains that were cytomegalovirus-associated. CMV antigen specificity of three CMV-associated chains was confirmed in vitro.

As regards this clone: The antigen remains undetermined.

Healthy bone marrow donors formed the donor group. The PCR made use of 60 Vbeta and 13 Jbeta primers. As processed by the authors: As a later analysis found, there were 70 million to 90 million unique TCR beta chains, of which roughly 11 million were shared. The repertoire was sequenced with immunoSEQ multiplex PCR; TCRdb's copy has only in-frame clones and lacks some. The V and J calls and clone size are taken from that table; D and trimming were inferred from the DNA. The sample records a few hundred thousand clones, roughly four fifths being singletons. Source material: PBMCs. This TCR was recovered from a girl aged 2 to 9 in good health and CMV-seronegative.

CDR3 sequence reads: CASSEGVRGAEKLFF. The CDR3 bases are TGTGCCAGCAGTGAAGGGGTCAGGGGCGCTGAAAAACTGTTTTTT. The rearrangement joins TRBV2 to TRBJ1-4; D possibly corresponds to TRBD1 (6 bases). V lost 1 base and J lost 7, with 13 bases in between. Germline CDR1 SNHLY, CDR2 FYNNEI. The CDR3 sequence is 15 residues long.